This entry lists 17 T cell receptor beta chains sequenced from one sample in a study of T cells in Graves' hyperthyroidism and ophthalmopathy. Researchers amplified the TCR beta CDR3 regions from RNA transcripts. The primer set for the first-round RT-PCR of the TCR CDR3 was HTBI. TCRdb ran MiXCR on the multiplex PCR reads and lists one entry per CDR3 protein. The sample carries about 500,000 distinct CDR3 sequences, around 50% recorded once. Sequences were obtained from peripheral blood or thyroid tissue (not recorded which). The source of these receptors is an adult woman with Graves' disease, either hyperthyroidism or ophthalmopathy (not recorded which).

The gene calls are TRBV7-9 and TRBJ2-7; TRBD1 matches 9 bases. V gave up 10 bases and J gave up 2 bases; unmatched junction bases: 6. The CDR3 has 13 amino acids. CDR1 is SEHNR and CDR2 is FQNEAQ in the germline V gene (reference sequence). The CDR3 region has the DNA TGTGCCACCGTTCGACAGGGGGCCTACGAGCAGTACTTC. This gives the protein CATVRQGAYEQYF.

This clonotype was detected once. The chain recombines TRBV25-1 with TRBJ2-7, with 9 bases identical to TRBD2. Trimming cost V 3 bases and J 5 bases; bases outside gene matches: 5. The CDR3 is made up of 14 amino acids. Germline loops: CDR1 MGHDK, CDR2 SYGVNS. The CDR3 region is CASSEASGNHEQYF. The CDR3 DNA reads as TGTGCCAGCAGTGAGGCTAGCGGGAACCACGAGCAGTACTTC.

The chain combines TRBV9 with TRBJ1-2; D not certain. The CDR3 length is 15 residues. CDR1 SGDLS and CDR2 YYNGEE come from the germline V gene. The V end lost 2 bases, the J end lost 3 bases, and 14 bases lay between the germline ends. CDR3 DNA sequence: TGTGCCAGCAGCGTTGCGGGAATGTTAGACTATGGCTACACCTTC. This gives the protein CASSVAGMLDYGYTF.

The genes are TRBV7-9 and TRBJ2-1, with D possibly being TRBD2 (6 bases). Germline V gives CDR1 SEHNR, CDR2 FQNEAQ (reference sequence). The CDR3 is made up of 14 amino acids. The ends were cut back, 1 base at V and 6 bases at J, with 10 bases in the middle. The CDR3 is CASSLVAGSNEQFF. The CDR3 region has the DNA TGTGCCAGCAGCTTAGTGGCGGGAAGCAATGAGCAGTTCTTC.

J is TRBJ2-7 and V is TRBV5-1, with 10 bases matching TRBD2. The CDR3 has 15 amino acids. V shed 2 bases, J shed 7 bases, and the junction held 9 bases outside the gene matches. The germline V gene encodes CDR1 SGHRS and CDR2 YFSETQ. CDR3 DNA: TGCGCCAGCAGCTTTAAAGCGGGAGGGCCCGAAGAGCAGTACTTC. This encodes CASSFKAGGPEEQYF.

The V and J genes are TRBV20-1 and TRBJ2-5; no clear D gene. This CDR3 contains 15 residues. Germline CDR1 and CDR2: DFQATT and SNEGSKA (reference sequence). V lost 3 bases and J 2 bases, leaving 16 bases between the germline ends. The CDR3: CSARKEAGRQETQYF. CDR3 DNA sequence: TGCAGTGCTAGGAAAGAGGCAGGAAGGCAAGAGACCCAGTACTTC.

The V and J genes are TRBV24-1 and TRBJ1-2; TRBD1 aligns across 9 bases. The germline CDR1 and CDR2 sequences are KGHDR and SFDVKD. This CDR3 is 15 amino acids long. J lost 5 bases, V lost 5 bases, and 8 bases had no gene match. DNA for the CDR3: TGTGCCACCAGTGGTACAACCGGGACAGGGTATGGCTACACCTTC. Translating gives CATSGTTGTGYGYTF.

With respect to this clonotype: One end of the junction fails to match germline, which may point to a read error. CDR3 sequence reads: CAGSTPGQAYQPQHF. The CDR3 DNA sequence: TGTGCCGGCAGTACACCGGGACAGGCTTATCAGCCCCAGCATTTT. The V gene is TRBV9, the J gene TRBJ1-5; 8 bases agree with TRBD1. Germline loops: CDR1 SGDLS, CDR2 YYNGEE. The CDR3 extends over 15 amino acids.

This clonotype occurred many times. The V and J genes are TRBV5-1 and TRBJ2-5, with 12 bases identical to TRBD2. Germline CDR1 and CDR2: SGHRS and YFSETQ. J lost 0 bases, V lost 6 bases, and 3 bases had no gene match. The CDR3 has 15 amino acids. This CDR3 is CASTLAGGYQETQYF. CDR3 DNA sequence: TGCGCCAGCACGCTAGCGGGAGGGTACCAAGAGACCCAGTACTTC. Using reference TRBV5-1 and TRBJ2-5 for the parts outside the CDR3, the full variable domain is KAGVTQTPRYLIKTRGQQVTLSCSPISGHRSVSWYQQTPGQGLQFLFEYFSETQRNKGNFPGRFSGRQFSNSRSEMNVSTLELGDSALYLCASTLAGGYQETQYFGPGTRLLVL.

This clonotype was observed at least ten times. The CDR3 spells CASRVGGAGPGELFF. The CDR3 DNA is TGTGCCAGCAGAGTTGGGGGAGCTGGTCCCGGGGAGCTGTTTTTT. This chain connects TRBV2 to TRBJ2-2; D could derive from TRBD1 or TRBD2 (5 bases each). The CDR3 has 15 residues. Germline assignment: CDR1 SNHLY and CDR2 FYNNEI. V was pared by 6 bases and J by 6 bases, with 17 bases between.

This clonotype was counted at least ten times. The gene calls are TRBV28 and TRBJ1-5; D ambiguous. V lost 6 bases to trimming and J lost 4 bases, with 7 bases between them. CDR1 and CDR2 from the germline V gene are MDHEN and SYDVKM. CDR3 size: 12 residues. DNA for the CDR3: TGTGCCAGCAGCCCTATTAATCAGCCCCAGCATTTT. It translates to CASSPINQPQHF.

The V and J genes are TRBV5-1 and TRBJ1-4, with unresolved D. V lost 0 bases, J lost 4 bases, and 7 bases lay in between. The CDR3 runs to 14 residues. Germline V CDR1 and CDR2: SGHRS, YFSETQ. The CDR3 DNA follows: TGCGCCAGCAGCTTGGCCAGACTTAATGAAAAACTGTTTTTT. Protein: CASSLARLNEKLFF.

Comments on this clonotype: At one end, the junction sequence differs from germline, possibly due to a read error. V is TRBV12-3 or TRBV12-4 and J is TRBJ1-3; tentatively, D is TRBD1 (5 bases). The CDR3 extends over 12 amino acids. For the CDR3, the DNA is TGTGCCAGCAGTTCGGGGGGGTCCAGGGAAAGGTTT. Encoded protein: CASSSGGSRERF.

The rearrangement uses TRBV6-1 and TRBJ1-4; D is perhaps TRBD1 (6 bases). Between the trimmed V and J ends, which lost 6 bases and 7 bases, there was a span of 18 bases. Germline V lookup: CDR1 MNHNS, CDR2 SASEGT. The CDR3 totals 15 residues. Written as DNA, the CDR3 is TGTGCCAGCAGGCCTTCGGGGGGCCGAGGTGAAAAACTGTTTTTT. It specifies CASRPSGGRGEKLFF.

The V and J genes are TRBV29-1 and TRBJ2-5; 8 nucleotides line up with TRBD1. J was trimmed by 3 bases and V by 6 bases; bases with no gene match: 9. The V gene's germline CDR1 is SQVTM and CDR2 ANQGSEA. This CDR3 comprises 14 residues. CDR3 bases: TGCAGCGTACGGACCGGGACAGGAAAAGAGACCCAGTACTTC. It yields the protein CSVRTGTGKETQYF.

The CDR3 loop is CASSESWTYSYEQYF. The CDR3 DNA follows: TGTGCCAGCAGTGAAAGCTGGACGTACTCCTACGAGCAGTACTTC. The chain combines TRBV2 with TRBJ2-7, with D unclear. The V gene's germline CDR1 is SNHLY and CDR2 FYNNEI. V lost 2 bases to trimming and J lost 0 bases, with 11 bases between them. The CDR3 has 15 amino acids.

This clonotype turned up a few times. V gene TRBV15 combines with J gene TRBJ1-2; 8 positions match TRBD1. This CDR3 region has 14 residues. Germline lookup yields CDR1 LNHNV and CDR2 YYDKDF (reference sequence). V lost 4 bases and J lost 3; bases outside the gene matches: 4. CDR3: CATSTETGDYGYTF. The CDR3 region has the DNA TGTGCCACCAGCACCGAGACAGGGGACTATGGCTACACCTTC.